The clone carrying this TCR beta chain was detected only once. CDR3 length: 17 amino acids. Germline V gene lookup returns CDR1 SEHNR and CDR2 FQNEAQ (reference sequence). V lost 3 bases, J lost 2 bases, and 17 bases lay in between. This sample was taken from a study of blood T cell repertoires in COVID-19. Only in-frame clones appear in the TCRdb table, and some are missing; sequencing was by immunoSEQ multiplex PCR. The top ten clones hold about 2.5% of a sample with more than 45,000 clones, 80% to 90% of them seen once. The chain has TRBV7-9 and TRBJ2-1, with a possible D match to TRBD2 (6 bases). The clonotype comes from an elderly woman with COVID-19, enrolled during active disease. The sequenced sample was peripheral blood. The DNA of the CDR3 is TGTGCCAGCAGCTTTCTCCTCGGCGGGGTCGCCTACAATGAGCAGTTCTTC. Translation: CASSFLLGGVAYNEQFF.